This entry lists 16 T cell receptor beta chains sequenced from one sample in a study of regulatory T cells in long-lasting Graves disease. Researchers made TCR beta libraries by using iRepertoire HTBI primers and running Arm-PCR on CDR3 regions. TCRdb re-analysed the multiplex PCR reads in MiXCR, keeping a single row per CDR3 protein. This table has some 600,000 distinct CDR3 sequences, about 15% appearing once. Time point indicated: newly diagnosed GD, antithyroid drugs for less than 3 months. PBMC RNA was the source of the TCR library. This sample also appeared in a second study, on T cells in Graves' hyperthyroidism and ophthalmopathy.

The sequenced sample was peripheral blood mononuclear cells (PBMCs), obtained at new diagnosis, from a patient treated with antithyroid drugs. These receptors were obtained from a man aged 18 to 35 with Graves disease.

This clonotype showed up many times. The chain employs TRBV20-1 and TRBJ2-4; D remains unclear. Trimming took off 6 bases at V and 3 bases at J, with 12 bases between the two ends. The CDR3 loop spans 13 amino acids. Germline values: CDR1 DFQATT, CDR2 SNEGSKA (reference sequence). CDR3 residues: CSASSPIKNIQYF. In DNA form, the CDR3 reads TGCAGTGCGTCGTCTCCTATCAAAAACATTCAGTACTTC.

CDR3 sequence: CATSRGDDPYNEQFF. CDR3 DNA sequence: TGTGCCACCAGCAGAGGTGACGATCCTTACAATGAGCAGTTCTTC. This chain uses TRBV15 with TRBJ2-1; D remains ambiguous. The CDR3 runs to 15 residues. The germline gives CDR1 LNHNV, CDR2 YYDKDF (reference sequence). V lost 1 base, J lost 4 bases, and 11 bases lay in between.

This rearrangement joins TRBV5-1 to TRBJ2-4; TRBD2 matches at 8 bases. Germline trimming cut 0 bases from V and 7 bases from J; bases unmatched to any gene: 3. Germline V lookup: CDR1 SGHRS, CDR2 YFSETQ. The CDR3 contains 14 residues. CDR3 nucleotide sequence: TGCGCCAGCAGCTTGGAGGCTAGCGGGAACATTCAGTACTTC. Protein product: CASSLEASGNIQYF.

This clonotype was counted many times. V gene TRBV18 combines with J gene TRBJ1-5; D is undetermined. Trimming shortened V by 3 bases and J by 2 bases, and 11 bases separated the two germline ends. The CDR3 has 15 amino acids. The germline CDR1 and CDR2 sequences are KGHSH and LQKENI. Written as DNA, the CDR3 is TGTGCCAGCTCACCGAGGAGCGGGGGCAATCAGCCCCAGCATTTT. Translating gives CASSPRSGGNQPQHF.

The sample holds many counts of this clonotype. For the CDR3, the DNA is TGTGCCTGGAGTGTAGTCGGTCAGCCCCAGCATTTT. Encoded protein: CAWSVVGQPQHF. J is TRBJ1-5 and V is TRBV30; D not resolved. The CDR3 loop spans 12 amino acids. Deletions cut 0 bases from V and 6 bases from J, with 6 bases between. Looked up from germline, CDR1 is GTSNPN and CDR2 is SVGIG (reference sequence).

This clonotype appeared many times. This chain's CDR3 is CASQTLAGETQYF. The CDR3 DNA sequence: TGTGCCAGCCAAACACTAGCGGGAGAGACCCAGTACTTC. The J gene is TRBJ2-5, the V gene TRBV11-2; 9 bases are a match to TRBD2. V lost 8 bases to trimming and J lost 4 bases; unmatched junction nucleotides: 5. The CDR3 runs to 13 residues. Germline CDR1 and CDR2: SGHAT and FQNNGV.

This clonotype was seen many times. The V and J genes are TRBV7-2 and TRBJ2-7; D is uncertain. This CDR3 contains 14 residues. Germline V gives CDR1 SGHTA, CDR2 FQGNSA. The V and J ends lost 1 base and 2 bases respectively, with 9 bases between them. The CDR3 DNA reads TGTGCCAGCAGCTTAGTGGGCTCAACCTACGAGCAGTACTTC. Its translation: CASSLVGSTYEQYF.

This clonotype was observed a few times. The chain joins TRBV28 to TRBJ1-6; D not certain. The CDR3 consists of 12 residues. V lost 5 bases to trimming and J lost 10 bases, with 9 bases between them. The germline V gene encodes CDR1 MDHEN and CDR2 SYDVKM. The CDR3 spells CASSTSGSPLHF. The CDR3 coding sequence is TGTGCCAGCAGTACAAGCGGGTCACCCCTCCACTTT.

The CDR3 DNA sequence: TGTGCCAGCAGCCTACAGGGGGCCGCTAACTATGGCTACACCTTC. Translated, it gives CASSLQGAANYGYTF. The chain is built from TRBV6-1 and TRBJ1-2, with 9 bases aligning to TRBD1. CDR3 length: 15 residues. Per the germline V gene, CDR1 is MNHNS and CDR2 is SASEGT. Losses at the gene ends were 6 bases for V and 0 bases for J; bases not matched to a gene: 5.

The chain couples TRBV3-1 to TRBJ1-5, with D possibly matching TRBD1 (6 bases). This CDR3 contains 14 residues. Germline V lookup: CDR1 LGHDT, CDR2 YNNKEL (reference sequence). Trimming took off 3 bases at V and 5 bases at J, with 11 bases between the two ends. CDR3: CASSHGQLHQPQHF. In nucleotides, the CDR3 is TGTGCCAGCAGCCATGGACAGCTCCATCAGCCCCAGCATTTT.

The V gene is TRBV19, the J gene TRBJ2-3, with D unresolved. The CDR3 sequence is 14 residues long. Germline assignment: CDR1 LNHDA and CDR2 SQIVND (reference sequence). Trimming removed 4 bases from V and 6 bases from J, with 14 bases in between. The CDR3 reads CASSKTILPDTQYF. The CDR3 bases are TGTGCCAGTAGTAAGACAATCCTTCCGGATACGCAGTATTTT.

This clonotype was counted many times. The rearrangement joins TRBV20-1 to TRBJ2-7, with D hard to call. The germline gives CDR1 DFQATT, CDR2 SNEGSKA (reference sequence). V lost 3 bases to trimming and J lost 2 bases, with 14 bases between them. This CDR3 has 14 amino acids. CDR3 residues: CSASRIGSAYEQYF. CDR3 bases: TGCAGTGCTAGCCGAATCGGGTCGGCCTACGAGCAGTACTTC.

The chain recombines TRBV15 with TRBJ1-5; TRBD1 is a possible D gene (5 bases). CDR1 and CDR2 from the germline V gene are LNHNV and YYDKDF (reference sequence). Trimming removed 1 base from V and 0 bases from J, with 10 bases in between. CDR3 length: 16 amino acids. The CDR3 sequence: CATSRVRDASNQPQHF. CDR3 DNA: TGTGCCACCAGCAGAGTTCGGGACGCTAGCAATCAGCCCCAGCATTTT.

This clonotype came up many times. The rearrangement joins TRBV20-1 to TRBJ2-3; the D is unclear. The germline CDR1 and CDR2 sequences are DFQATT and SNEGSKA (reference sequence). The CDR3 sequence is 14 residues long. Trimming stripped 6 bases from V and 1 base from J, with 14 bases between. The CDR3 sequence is CSATPGGRTDTQYF. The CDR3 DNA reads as TGCAGTGCCACGCCTGGCGGCCGCACAGATACGCAGTATTTT.

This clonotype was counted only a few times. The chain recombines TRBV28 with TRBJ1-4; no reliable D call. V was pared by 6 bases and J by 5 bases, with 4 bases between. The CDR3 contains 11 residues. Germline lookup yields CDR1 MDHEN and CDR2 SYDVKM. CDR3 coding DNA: TGTGCCAGCAGGATGAATGAAAAACTGTTTTTT. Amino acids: CASRMNEKLFF.

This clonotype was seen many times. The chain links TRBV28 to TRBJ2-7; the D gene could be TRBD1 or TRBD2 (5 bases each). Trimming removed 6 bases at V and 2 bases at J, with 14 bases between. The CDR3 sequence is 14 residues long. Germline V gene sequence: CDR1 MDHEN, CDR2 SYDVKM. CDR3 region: CASSPGTETYEQYF. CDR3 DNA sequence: TGTGCCAGCAGCCCCGGGACCGAAACCTACGAGCAGTACTTC.